This TCR beta chain was retrieved from a study of blood T cell repertoires in COVID-19. Germline CDR1 reads MDHEN; CDR2 reads SYDVKM. The germline V and J ends were trimmed by 1 base and 4 bases, with 10 bases remaining between them. This CDR3 contains 14 residues. Some clones are missing from TCRdb's copy, which holds only in-frame ones; the method was immunoSEQ multiplex PCR. Among a few hundred thousand clones, around 84% were seen once, and the ten largest hold 9.7%. The J gene is TRBJ2-5, the V gene TRBV28; D is ambiguous. The specimen sequenced was peripheral blood. This receptor was taken from a man in his forties or fifties with active or convalescent COVID-19. The CDR3 region has the DNA TGTGCCAGCAGTTTATATCGCAGGCGAGAGACCCAGTACTTC. This encodes CASSLYRRRETQYF.